Shown below are 28 T cell receptor beta chains from a single sample sequenced in a study of Ad26.COV2.S vaccination and SARS-CoV-2 variants. The data were produced by immunoSEQ multiplex PCR, yet TCRdb's version contains in-frame clones alone and is incomplete. This sample has around 250,000 clones, with 87% found just once. As for treatment: roughly 20 received Ad26.COV2.S at low or high dose, single or two shots; several received placebo; per-sample allocation not given. Vaccine and placebo recipients were sampled on day 63 after the first injection. This specimen was peripheral blood, taken in a trial of Ad26.COV2.S vaccine versus placebo. These receptors originate from a person between 18 and 65 years old who received the Ad26.COV2.S COVID-19 vaccine or a placebo.

The V and J genes are TRBV6-5 and TRBJ2-7, with 9 nucleotides matching TRBD1. The CDR3 consists of 14 residues. V was pared by 6 bases and J by 6 bases, with 9 bases of the junction left unmatched. Germline CDR1 reads MNHEY; CDR2 reads SVGAGI. The CDR3, as DNA: TGTGCCAGCAGGGAGGGGACAGGGCCCTCCGAGCAGTACTTC. It yields the protein CASREGTGPSEQYF.

The rearrangement uses TRBV24-1 and TRBJ1-5, with 11 bases identical to TRBD1. The CDR3 runs to 16 residues. Per the germline V gene, CDR1 is KGHDR and CDR2 is SFDVKD. Trimming took 4 bases from V and 3 from J; bases not matched to a gene: 4. Here the CDR3 DNA reads TGTGCCACCAGTGACCGGGACAGGGGGGTCAATCAGCCCCAGCATTTT. It translates to CATSDRDRGVNQPQHF.

The rearrangement uses TRBV6-1 and TRBJ1-2, with a tentative D call TRBD1 (6 bases). Germline-derived CDR1 and CDR2 are MNHNS and SASEGT. Trimming removed 1 base from V and 4 bases from J, with 16 bases in between. This CDR3 has 16 amino acids. The CDR3 nucleotides read TGTGCCAGCAGTGAAGACTACGGGGTCAGGGGCTATGGCTACACCTTC. Translated, it gives CASSEDYGVRGYGYTF.

The V gene is TRBV27, the J gene TRBJ2-7; 7 bases line up with TRBD2. In germline, CDR1 is MNHEY, CDR2 SMNVEV (reference sequence). The CDR3 extends over 12 amino acids. V dropped 4 bases and J dropped 6; count of bases not matched to a gene: 3. CDR3: CASSSRGFEQYF. In DNA form, the CDR3 reads TGTGCCAGCAGTTCGCGGGGGTTCGAGCAGTACTTC.

This clone has a count of ten or more. The chain recombines TRBV6-5 with TRBJ2-7, with 9 bases identical to TRBD2. There are 16 residues in the CDR3. V dropped 4 bases and J dropped 4; count of bases not matched to a gene: 11. In germline, CDR1 is MNHEY, CDR2 SVGAGI. The CDR3 is CASSSTGGSGGYEQYF. The CDR3 nucleotides read TGTGCCAGCAGTTCCACCGGGGGTAGCGGGGGTTACGAGCAGTACTTC.

The CDR3 coding sequence is TGCGCCAGCAGCCAACTGGGACAGGGATACAATGAGCAGTTCTTC. It is translated as CASSQLGQGYNEQFF. This sequence joins TRBV4-1 and TRBJ2-1; 9 bases are a match to TRBD1. This CDR3 is 15 amino acids long. J lost 4 bases, V lost 2 bases, and 3 bases had no gene match. Germline V gene lookup returns CDR1 MGHRA and CDR2 YSYEKL.

This chain joins TRBV6-5 and TRBJ1-6; perhaps TRBD1 as D (6 bases). The length of the CDR3 is 13 residues. Trimming took 5 bases from V and 10 from J, leaving 12 bases between them. In germline, CDR1 is MNHEY, CDR2 SVGAGI. CDR3 in amino acids: CASSRDNRSPLHF. In DNA, the CDR3 is TGTGCCAGCAGTCGGGACAATAGATCACCCCTCCACTTT.

The chain uses TRBV3-1 (or the pseudogene TRBV3-2) and TRBJ2-1; D possibly matches TRBD1 or TRBD2 (6 bases each). The CDR3 has 12 amino acids. Germline V gene data show CDR1 as LGHDT and CDR2 as YNNKEL (reference sequence). Between the trimmed V and J ends, which lost 3 bases and 10 bases, there was a span of 10 bases. CDR3 protein: CASSQGGQEQFF. For the CDR3, the DNA is TGTGCCAGCAGCCAGGGGGGCCAGGAGCAGTTCTTC.

The V and J genes are TRBV29-1 and TRBJ2-7; tentative D call: TRBD1 (6 bases). Germline V gene sequence: CDR1 SQVTM, CDR2 ANQGSEA. This CDR3 is 13 amino acids long. V lost 4 bases to trimming and J lost 4 bases, with 14 bases between them. Here the CDR3 DNA reads TGCAGCGTTGCACCCGGGACACCTTACGAGCAGTACTTC. This translates into CSVAPGTPYEQYF.

In DNA form, the CDR3 reads TGTGCCACCAGCACCGGGACTAGCGACTACAATGAGCAGTTCTTC. The encoded protein is CATSTGTSDYNEQFF. The chain has TRBV15 and TRBJ2-1; 10 bases match TRBD2. CDR1 and CDR2 from the germline V gene are LNHNV and YYDKDF (reference sequence). The CDR3 has 15 amino acids. J lost 3 bases, V lost 4 bases, and 3 bases had no gene match.

The rearrangement uses TRBV6-5 and TRBJ2-1, with TRBD1 identical over 9 bases. This CDR3 contains 16 residues. J lost 6 bases, V lost 2 bases, and 8 bases had no gene match. The germline CDR1 and CDR2 sequences are MNHEY and SVGAGI. CDR3 loop: CASSYRDREWGNEQFF. The CDR3 DNA follows: TGTGCCAGCAGTTACCGGGACAGGGAGTGGGGCAATGAGCAGTTCTTC.

The CDR3 coding sequence is TGTGCCAGCAGCCAAATTACAGGGGTGGGAAACACCATATATTTT. Its protein is CASSQITGVGNTIYF. The chain employs TRBV6-5 and TRBJ1-3; 7 bases fit TRBD1. From germline, CDR1 is MNHEY and CDR2 SVGAGI. After removal of 6 bases from V and 4 bases from J, the junction contained 9 bases not matched to a gene. The CDR3 contains 15 residues.

The chain carries TRBV6-2 or TRBV6-3 and TRBJ2-7; 16 nucleotides match TRBD2. This CDR3 contains 17 residues. Germline V gene lookup returns CDR1 MNHEY and CDR2 SVGEGT. V lost 5 bases, J lost 9 bases, and 13 bases stayed unmatched. The CDR3 protein is CASSPNPIGTSGRGQYV. CDR3 sequence (DNA): TGTGCCAGCAGTCCAAATCCCATCGGGACTAGCGGGAGGGGGCAGTACGTC.

The V gene is TRBV7-2, the J gene TRBJ2-1, with 13 bases fitting TRBD2. Germline loops: CDR1 SGHTA, CDR2 FQGNSA. CDR3 length equals 13 residues. With V trimmed by 5 bases and J by 10 bases, 2 bases remained unmatched. The CDR3: CASSTGLAGEQFF. The CDR3 nucleotides are TGTGCCAGCAGCACGGGACTAGCGGGAGAGCAGTTCTTC.

This rearrangement joins TRBV9 to TRBJ2-3, with no clear D. Germline V gene lookup returns CDR1 SGDLS and CDR2 YYNGEE. V was clipped by 0 bases and J by 3 bases, with 2 bases between them. This CDR3 region has 12 residues. The CDR3 loop is CASSVGTDTQYF. Written as DNA, the CDR3 is TGTGCCAGCAGCGTAGGAACAGATACGCAGTATTTT.

The chain employs TRBV19 and TRBJ2-1; D perhaps matches TRBD1 (5 bases). Germline loops: CDR1 LNHDA, CDR2 SQIVND (reference sequence). The ends were cut back, 4 bases at V and 6 bases at J, with 13 bases in the middle. The CDR3 totals 14 residues. CDR3 region: CASSTLTVRNEQFF. In DNA form, the CDR3 reads TGTGCCAGTAGTACGCTGACAGTTCGCAATGAGCAGTTCTTC.

The chain combines TRBV5-1 with TRBJ2-7, with 9 bases lining up with TRBD1. V lost 5 bases, J lost 7 bases, and 10 bases stayed unmatched. Germline CDR1 and CDR2: SGHRS and YFSETQ. The CDR3 extends over 14 amino acids. DNA of the CDR3: TGCGCCAGCAGACTCACAGGGGGCGCGGGGGAGCAGTACTTC. It yields the protein CASRLTGGAGEQYF. Combining the CDR3 with reference TRBV5-1 and TRBJ2-7 gives the whole variable domain KAGVTQTPRYLIKTRGQQVTLSCSPISGHRSVSWYQQTPGQGLQFLFEYFSETQRNKGNFPGRFSGRQFSNSRSEMNVSTLELGDSALYLCASRLTGGAGEQYFGPGTRLTVT.

This clone was detected only once. This rearrangement joins TRBV27 to TRBJ1-2; D unclear. The germline V gene encodes CDR1 MNHEY and CDR2 SMNVEV (reference sequence). Trimming shortened V by 5 bases and J by 4 bases, and 14 bases separated the two germline ends. The CDR3 has 14 residues. CDR3 amino acids: CASSPSTGIYGYTF. CDR3 in DNA: TGTGCCAGCAGTCCGTCCACCGGGATCTATGGCTACACCTTC.

The chain uses TRBV30 and TRBJ2-3, with 11 bases matching TRBD2. The CDR3 has 15 residues. Per germline, CDR1 GTSNPN and CDR2 SVGIG (reference sequence). V shed 4 bases, J shed 1 base, and the junction held 4 bases outside the gene matches. The CDR3 here is CAWNLAGGRTDTQYF. The CDR3 DNA sequence: TGTGCCTGGAATCTAGCGGGAGGCCGCACAGATACGCAGTATTTT.

This chain joins TRBV30 and TRBJ1-2; maybe TRBD1 (5 bases). The CDR3 has 13 residues. The germline V gene has CDR1 GTSNPN and CDR2 SVGIG (reference sequence). Trimming pared 5 bases from V and 4 bases from J, leaving 14 bases between. The CDR3 reads CAWEGNVLYGYTF. The CDR3 bases are TGTGCCTGGGAGGGGAATGTTCTCTATGGCTACACCTTC.

This chain joins TRBV7-8 and TRBJ1-4; D is undetermined. CDR3 length equals 19 residues. V was shortened by 3 bases and J by 1 base, with 21 bases between the two germline ends. Germline assignment: CDR1 SGHVS and CDR2 FQNEAQ. CDR3 in DNA: TGTGCCAGCAGCTTCCACCGACTCCCTACGACTCTAACTAATGAAAAACTGTTTTTT. Residues: CASSFHRLPTTLTNEKLFF.

The rearrangement joins TRBV5-4 to TRBJ1-3, with D possibly being TRBD1 (5 bases). The CDR3 spans 16 residues. Trimming left V 5 bases short and J 0 bases short, with 15 bases between. The germline CDR1 and CDR2 sequences are SGHNT and YYREEE (reference sequence). The CDR3 DNA is TGTGCCAGCAGGGTTGGCGGGGCCGACTCTGGAAACACCATATATTTT. Residues: CASRVGGADSGNTIYF.

CDR3 nucleotides: TGCGCCAGCAGCCTTAACCGGGACGGCCAATTCTTC. Its protein is CASSLNRDGQFF. This chain links TRBV5-1 with TRBJ2-1; D is perhaps TRBD1 or TRBD2 (5 bases each). The CDR3 spans 12 residues. Germline V CDR1 and CDR2: SGHRS, YFSETQ. The V and J ends lost 4 bases and 16 bases respectively, with 18 bases between them.

The chain joins TRBV29-1 to TRBJ1-1; 7 bases line up with TRBD1. The V and J ends lost 7 bases and 6 bases, in that order; junction bases with no gene match: 5. The CDR3 has 11 amino acids. Per the germline V gene, CDR1 is SQVTM and CDR2 is ANQGSEA. CDR3 DNA sequence: TGCAGCGGCCAGGGGGGCCCTGAAGCTTTCTTT. Translated: CSGQGGPEAFF.

The chain carries TRBV18 and TRBJ1-4; 9 bases line up with TRBD1. Germline V CDR1 and CDR2: KGHSH, LQKENI. V lost 3 bases to trimming and J lost 5 bases; unmatched junction nucleotides: 4. CDR3 length equals 15 residues. The CDR3 DNA follows: TGTGCCAGCTCACCCGGACAGGGGAAAAATGAAAAACTGTTTTTT. This encodes CASSPGQGKNEKLFF.

This clone was counted only a few times. The chain links TRBV3-1 (or the pseudogene TRBV3-2) to TRBJ2-7; 7 bases agree with TRBD1. V was pared by 4 bases and J by 2 bases, with 11 bases of the junction left unmatched. The germline V gene has CDR1 LGHDT and CDR2 YNNKEL (reference sequence). This CDR3 has 16 amino acids. In DNA, the CDR3 is TGTGCCAGCAGCCGAATGACAGGGAATGCCCCCTACGAGCAGTACTTC. Translation gives CASSRMTGNAPYEQYF.

The V gene is TRBV4-2, the J gene TRBJ2-2, with TRBD2 matching 9 bases. Germline CDR1 is LGHNA and CDR2 is YNFKEQ. J gave up 0 bases and V 0 bases, and 2 bases lay outside the gene matches. This CDR3 region has 17 residues. The CDR3 nucleotides are TGTGCCAGCAGCCAAGATCTAGCGGGATCGAACACCGGGGAGCTGTTTTTT. Residues: CASSQDLAGSNTGELFF.

The chain is built from TRBV7-2 and TRBJ1-2; 9 nucleotides match TRBD1. Germline V gives CDR1 SGHTA, CDR2 FQGNSA. The CDR3 runs 13 residues. V lost 7 bases to trimming and J lost 3 bases; unmatched junction nucleotides: 3. The CDR3 region is CASTRTGDYGYTF. Written as DNA, the CDR3 is TGTGCCAGCACACGGACAGGGGACTATGGCTACACCTTC.